A selection of T cell receptor beta chains follows, all from one sample in a study of regulatory T cells in long-lasting Graves disease. TCRdb analysed the multiplex PCR reads with MiXCR anew, one entry per CDR3 protein. The repertoire holds about 470,000 distinct CDR3 sequences, with roughly 20% as singletons. Here the sequenced sample was peripheral blood mononuclear cells (PBMCs), taken when the disease was refractory, from a patient treated with antithyroid drugs. The receptors were sampled from a female donor with Graves disease. Each CDR3 is given with its conserved first and last residue. Fields, in order: V gene, D gene, J gene, clone size, CDR3 DNA, CDR3 protein. A D gene is named only where the DNA matches it firmly. The size field is filled for only some rows; it gives once, few, many or a size class.

TRBV12-3/TRBV12-4	NA	TRBJ1-4	many	TGTGCCAGCAGTTTAGGGGCAGGGGCTGGTGAAAAACTGTTTTTT	CASSLGAGAGEKLFF
TRBV7-2	NA	TRBJ2-7	many	TGTGCCAGCAGCCCTGGTTTTAGCCGACACTACGAGCAGTACTTC	CASSPGFSRHYEQYF
TRBV28	TRBD1	TRBJ1-5	few	TGTGCCAGCAGTTTCCTCCCAGGGGGAAATCAGCCCCAGCATTTT	CASSFLPGGNQPQHF
TRBV6-2/TRBV6-3	TRBD2	TRBJ2-7	NA	TGTGCCAGCGGGTCGGCATCTAGCGGGAGGGTTTACGAGCAGTACTTC	CASGSASSGRVYEQYF
TRBV7-2	TRBD2	TRBJ2-7	many	TGTGCCAGCAGCCACCGTAGCGGGACGTACGAGCAGTACTTC	CASSHRSGTYEQYF
TRBV5-5	TRBD1	TRBJ2-5	NA	TGTGCCAGCAGCTCACAGGGACAGATCCAAGAGACCCAGTACTTC	CASSSQGQIQETQYF
TRBV7-2	NA	TRBJ2-1	many	TGTGCCAGCAGCCCCCGGGCGGAACATGGGCAGTTCTTC	CASSPRAEHGQFF
TRBV9	TRBD1	TRBJ2-1	once	TGTGCCAGCAGTGCGACAGGGGCCAATGAGCAGTTCTTC	CASSATGANEQFF
TRBV6-2/TRBV6-3	NA	TRBJ2-2	NA	TGTGCCAGCAGATCAAATTGGGCCGGGGAGCTGTTTTTT	CASRSNWAGELFF
TRBV6-1	TRBD1	TRBJ2-5	many	TGTGCCAGCAGTGAATTCAGGACAGGGCTAGAGACCCAGTACTTC	CASSEFRTGLETQYF
TRBV28	TRBD2	TRBJ2-2	many	TGTGCCAGCAGTTTGGTATCGGGAGGGCACACCGGGGAGCTGTTTTTT	CASSLVSGGHTGELFF
TRBV19	NA	TRBJ2-6	NA	TGTGCCAGTAGTAAGGCAGACTCTGGGGCCAACGTCCTGACTTTC	CASSKADSGANVLTF
TRBV7-2	NA	TRBJ1-5	NA	TGTGCCAGCAGCTTAAGCTCAGGGAGTCGTCAGCCCCAGCATTTT	CASSLSSGSRQPQHF
TRBV6-2/TRBV6-3	NA	TRBJ2-7	NA	TGTGCCAGCAGTTATTCGGAAGACTCCTACGAGCAGTACTTC	CASSYSEDSYEQYF
TRBV20-1	TRBD2	TRBJ2-7	NA	TGCAGTGCCAGACCCCGGACTAGCGGGAGGTTCTACGAGCAGTACTTC	CSARPRTSGRFYEQYF
TRBV30	NA	TRBJ2-7	NA	TGTGCCTGGAGAAAAGAGGGCTCCTACGAGCAGTACTTC	CAWRKEGSYEQYF
TRBV10-2	NA	TRBJ2-1	NA	TGCGCCAGCAGCGCTGCGGGGCAGACGAGCTCCTACAATGAGCAGTTCTTC	CASSAAGQTSSYNEQFF
TRBV7-6	TRBD1	TRBJ1-5	many	TGTGCCAGCAGCCTCGGGACAGGGGGTAGCAATCAGCCCCAGCATTTT	CASSLGTGGSNQPQHF
TRBV7-6	TRBD1	TRBJ2-7	few	TGTGCCAGCAGCTTCGCCGGGACAGGGACCTACGAGCAGTACTTC	CASSFAGTGTYEQYF
TRBV2	TRBD2	TRBJ2-7	many	TGTGCCCTCTGGAGTAGCGGGAGTGAGCAGTACTTC	CALWSSGSEQYF
TRBV20-1	TRBD2	TRBJ2-5	many	TGCAGTGCTACCCTACTAGCGGGAGAAGGGACCCAGTACTTC	CSATLLAGEGTQYF
TRBV28	NA	TRBJ1-5	many	TGTGCCAGCAGCAGAATCAAAACCGGGACACGCAATCAGCCCCAGCATTTT	CASSRIKTGTRNQPQHF
TRBV7-9	NA	TRBJ2-2	NA	TGTGCCAGCAGCTTATTTGGCTCTTACACCGGGGAGCTGTTTTTT	CASSLFGSYTGELFF
TRBV7-2	TRBD2	TRBJ2-7	NA	TGTGCCAGCAGCTTAGCAGCGGGAGGTAGAAGCTCCTACGAGCAGTACTTC	CASSLAAGGRSSYEQYF
TRBV30	NA	TRBJ2-7	few	TGTGCCTGGAGTGTATGGCAGAGCCCCTACGAGCAGTACTTC	CAWSVWQSPYEQYF
TRBV6-1	TRBD1	TRBJ1-1	many	TGTGCCAGCAACCCGGGACAGACGAACACTGAAGCTTTCTTT	CASNPGQTNTEAFF
TRBV10-3	NA	TRBJ2-7	NA	TGTGCCATCAGGCCCCGGGATTTACCTTCCTACGAGCAGTACTTC	CAIRPRDLPSYEQYF
TRBV2	TRBD2	TRBJ2-2	many	TGTGCCAGCAGTGAATTCGGACTAGGGAGAACCGGGGAGCTGTTTTTT	CASSEFGLGRTGELFF
TRBV4-1	NA	TRBJ1-2	few	TGCGCCAGCAGCCAAGCCACCACGATAGGGGGCTATGGCTACACCTTC	CASSQATTIGGYGYTF
TRBV11-2	NA	TRBJ2-7	NA	TGTGCCAGCAGCTCTGCCCAAACTTACTACGAGCAGTACTTC	CASSSAQTYYEQYF
TRBV19	NA	TRBJ1-5	NA	TGTGCCAGTAGTATTTACGGGACACACGATCAGCCCCAGCATTTT	CASSIYGTHDQPQHF
TRBV20-1	NA	TRBJ2-7	many	TGCAGTGGTGGAGGCCAGGGCTACGAGCAGTACTTC	CSGGGQGYEQYF